A selection of T cell receptor beta chains follows, all from one sample in a study of cytomegalovirus exposure and HLA in healthy donors. Clones were read by immunoSEQ multiplex PCR, and TCRdb kept only the in-frame ones, dropping some. The table includes tens of thousands of clones, approximately 94% detected once. The specimen was PBMCs. All receptors come from a woman in her late teens or twenties in good health and CMV-seropositive. The CDR3 runs from the conserved cysteine through the conserved F or W. A D gene is named only where the DNA matches it firmly. Clone size is shown for a subset of rows, as once, few, many or a class of expanded clone.

cdr3_aa cdr3_nt v_call clone_size d_call j_call
CASSAVIAGEETQYF TGCGCCAGCAGCGCCGTTATAGCGGGAGAAGAGACCCAGTACTTC TRBV4-1 - TRBD2 TRBJ2-5
CAWSGDSDYEQYF TGTGCCTGGAGTGGGGACAGCGATTACGAGCAGTACTTC TRBV30 - TRBD1 TRBJ2-7
CASRAGGIEQYF TGTGCCAGCCGGGCGGGGGGGATTGAGCAGTACTTC TRBV2 - TRBD2 TRBJ2-7
CASSPRTSGSSDTQYF TGTGCCAGCAGCCCCCGGACTAGCGGGAGCAGTGATACGCAGTATTTT TRBV13 once TRBD2 TRBJ2-3
CASSYITGVNEQFF TGTGCCAGCAGTTACATCACAGGGGTTAATGAGCAGTTCTTC TRBV6-5 - TRBD1 TRBJ2-1
CASSLGQGDQPQHF TGCGCCAGCAGCTTGGGACAGGGGGATCAGCCCCAGCATTTT TRBV5-1 - TRBD1 TRBJ1-5
CASSQYQDREETQYF TGTGCCAGCTCCCAATACCAAGACAGGGAAGAGACCCAGTACTTC TRBV18 once TRBD1 TRBJ2-5
CASSKRERTGELFF TGTGCCAGCAGTAAGCGGGAAAGGACCGGGGAGCTGTTTTTT TRBV28 - TRBD2 TRBJ2-2
CASSPKRAQETQYF TGTGCCAGCAGCCCCAAGCGGGCCCAAGAGACCCAGTACTTC TRBV7-9 once - TRBJ2-5
CASSPGQAYYGYTF TGTGCCAGCAGCCCGGGACAGGCGTACTATGGCTACACCTTC TRBV5-5 - TRBD1 TRBJ1-2
CASSFFGYTEAFF TGTGCCAGCAGTTTTTTCGGTTACACTGAAGCTTTCTTT TRBV27 - - TRBJ1-1
CASSSSGGRVYGYTF TGTGCCAGCAGCTCATCAGGGGGCAGGGTCTATGGCTACACCTTC TRBV7-9 - TRBD1 TRBJ1-2
CAWNGGAEFEQYF TGTGCCTGGAACGGGGGGGCCGAGTTCGAGCAGTACTTC TRBV30 - TRBD2 TRBJ2-7
CAWSVLNRGNTEAFF TGTGCCTGGAGTGTTTTAAACAGGGGGAACACTGAAGCTTTCTTT TRBV30 - TRBD1 TRBJ1-1
CASSSHLQGVSGYTF TGTGCCAGCAGCTCCCACCTCCAGGGGGTTAGTGGCTACACCTTC TRBV6-5 - TRBD1 TRBJ1-2
CASSLGARETQYF TGCGCCAGCAGCTTGGGGGCCCGGGAGACCCAGTACTTC TRBV5-1 - - TRBJ2-5
CASSSDRGHTEAFF TGTGCCAGCAGTTCCGACAGGGGGCACACTGAAGCTTTCTTT TRBV6-1 - TRBD1 TRBJ1-1
CASSFPSQGTLNYGYTF TGTGCCAGCAGTTTCCCATCCCAGGGGACCCTTAACTATGGCTACACCTTC TRBV28 - - TRBJ1-2
CASSIQGANYGYTF TGTGCCAGCAGTATACAGGGGGCGAACTATGGCTACACCTTC TRBV2 - TRBD1 TRBJ1-2
CASSPSTGLVATEAFF TGTGCCAGCAGTCCCTCCACAGGGTTGGTTGCCACTGAAGCTTTCTTT TRBV27 - - TRBJ1-1
CASSVGPGLETNEQFF TGCGCCAGCAGCGTGGGTCCCGGACTAGAAACCAATGAGCAGTTCTTC TRBV5-1 - TRBD2 TRBJ2-1
CASRRAGVAYEQYF TGTGCCAGCAGGCGGGCGGGAGTGGCGTACGAGCAGTACTTC TRBV6-5 - TRBD2 TRBJ2-7
CAWTVSGQGVSEKLFF TGTGCCTGGACAGTCTCGGGACAGGGGGTTTCTGAAAAACTGTTTTTT TRBV30 - TRBD1 TRBJ1-4
CASSLPMGLAWSYEQYF TGTGCCAGCAGTTTACCGATGGGACTAGCGTGGTCCTACGAGCAGTACTTC TRBV28 - TRBD2 TRBJ2-7
CASSLYLAGQQNSPLHF TGCGCCAGCAGCTTATACTTAGCGGGACAGCAAAATTCACCCCTCCACTTT TRBV5-1 - TRBD1 TRBJ1-6
CASNKIGAGQETQYF TGTGCCAGCAATAAAATTGGGGCAGGACAAGAGACCCAGTACTTC TRBV6-1 - - TRBJ2-5
CAWKQGANTEAFF TGTGCCTGGAAACAGGGGGCGAACACTGAAGCTTTCTTT TRBV30 - TRBD1 TRBJ1-1
CASSFGGATDTQYF TGCGCCAGCAGCTTCGGAGGGGCCACAGATACGCAGTATTTT TRBV5-1 once - TRBJ2-3
CASSSGLRPSTDTQYF TGTGCCAGCAGCTCCGGACTCCGACCTAGCACAGATACGCAGTATTTT TRBV7-3 - - TRBJ2-3
CAWDPQDSKKLFF TGTGCCTGGGACCCCCAGGACAGCAAAAAACTGTTTTTT TRBV30 - - TRBJ1-4
CASSLRAGQVDILVNYGYTF TGTGCCAGCAGCTTAAGGGCTGGACAGGTTGACATTTTAGTTAACTATGGCTACACCTTC TRBV7-6 - TRBD1 TRBJ1-2
CASSPRPRMNTEAFF TGTGCCAGCTCACCACGCCCGAGGATGAACACTGAAGCTTTCTTT TRBV18 - - TRBJ1-1
CASGAGTGGYNEQFF TGTGCTAGTGGCGCCGGGACAGGGGGCTACAATGAGCAGTTCTTC TRBV12-5 - TRBD1 TRBJ2-1
CATSRPGQGYEQYF TGTGCCACCAGCAGACCGGGACAGGGGTACGAGCAGTACTTC TRBV15 - TRBD1 TRBJ2-7
CSVEIRGYNEQFF TGCAGCGTTGAGATTCGGGGGTACAATGAGCAGTTCTTC TRBV29-1 - - TRBJ2-1
CASSLVGVGGETQYF TGCGCCAGCAGCTTGGTTGGGGTTGGGGGCGAGACCCAGTACTTC TRBV5-1 - - TRBJ2-5
CASSGEVNEKLFF TGTGCCAGCAGTGGGGAGGTTAATGAAAAACTGTTTTTT TRBV2 - - TRBJ1-4
CASSLSATAGRGEQYF TGTGCCAGCAGTTTATCCGCGACAGCGGGACGCGGGGAGCAGTACTTC TRBV27 - TRBD2 TRBJ2-7
CASSFDLGTGELFF TGTGCCAGCAGTTTTGATCTAGGCACCGGGGAGCTGTTTTTT TRBV28 once - TRBJ2-2
CASSFIPGHSSYEQYF TGCGCCAGCAGCTTTATACCTGGACACAGCTCCTACGAGCAGTACTTC TRBV5-1 - - TRBJ2-7
CASSPPTVQETQYF TGTGCCAGCTCACCACCCACAGTACAAGAGACCCAGTACTTC TRBV18 - - TRBJ2-5
CASSERGSSYNSPLHF TGTGCCAGCAGTGAACGGGGGAGCTCCTATAATTCACCCCTCCACTTT TRBV2 - - TRBJ1-6
CASSGSFLNEKLFF TGTGCCAGTAGTGGGAGCTTCCTTAATGAAAAACTGTTTTTT TRBV19 - - TRBJ1-4
CASSSGLAGEQETQYF TGTGCCAGCAGTTCTGGACTAGCGGGAGAGCAAGAGACCCAGTACTTC TRBV2 - TRBD2 TRBJ2-5
CALRQDNMNTEAFF TGTGCCTTACGACAGGATAACATGAACACTGAAGCTTTCTTT TRBV30 - - TRBJ1-1